Listed here are 21 T cell receptor beta chains from one sample, sequenced in a study of T-cell memory formation after mild COVID-19. MiXCR was run by TCRdb on the 5' RACE reads, yielding one entry per CDR3 protein. The sample lists fewer than 600,000 distinct CDR3 sequences; 20% to 25% were seen once. The sequenced sample consisted of PBMCs or a T cell subset sorted from them (not recorded which). The receptors shown here come from an adult woman who had mild COVID-19 (a few samples of this study predate the infection). Cell type and time point are not known.

This clonotype was detected only a few times. The V gene is TRBV12-3 or TRBV12-4, the J gene TRBJ1-1; 10 nucleotides match TRBD1. The CDR3 is 14 amino acids. Losses at the gene ends were 5 bases for V and 4 bases for J; bases not matched to a gene: 4. DNA of the CDR3: TGTGCCAGCAGTGCGCGGACAGGGGGCACTGAAGCTTTCTTT. Its protein product is CASSARTGGTEAFF.

This sequence joins TRBV12-3 or TRBV12-4 and TRBJ2-1; perhaps TRBD2 as D (6 bases). V was shortened by 5 bases and J by 9 bases, with 23 bases between the two germline ends. The CDR3 spans 16 residues. The CDR3 protein is CASSPEGAWANSEQFF. DNA of the CDR3: TGTGCCAGCAGTCCGGAGGGCGCTTGGGCAAACAGTGAGCAGTTCTTC.

This CDR3 is CSASVNGAGAEGYTF. CDR3 in DNA: TGCAGTGCTAGTGTAAACGGCGCAGGGGCGGAGGGCTACACCTTC. This rearrangement joins TRBV20-1 to TRBJ1-2; maybe TRBD1 (6 bases). CDR1 is DFQATT, CDR2 SNEGSKA, per germline (reference sequence). V shed 3 bases and J shed 8 bases, with 22 bases lying between them. The CDR3 length is 15 residues.

Many counts were recorded for this clonotype. This chain connects TRBV5-1 to TRBJ2-7; perhaps TRBD2 as D (7 bases). The CDR3 runs to 13 residues. V gave up 4 bases and J gave up 6 bases, with 14 bases separating them. Germline V gene data show CDR1 as SGHRS and CDR2 as YFSETQ. The CDR3 bases are TGCGCCAGCAGCGAGGGGGGGATAGGCGAGCAGTACTTC. Amino acids: CASSEGGIGEQYF.

The table lists this clonotype with a few counts. V and J are TRBV20-1 and TRBJ2-7, with TRBD1 identical over 9 bases. The V gene's germline CDR1 is DFQATT and CDR2 SNEGSKA (reference sequence). V lost 3 bases to trimming and J lost 0 bases; unmatched junction nucleotides: 6. The CDR3 is 15 amino acids. The CDR3 DNA follows: TGCAGTGCTAGGGATAACAGGGGGCTCTCCTACGAGCAGTACTTC. Its translation: CSARDNRGLSYEQYF.

The J gene is TRBJ2-1, the V gene TRBV7-9; unclear D gene. This CDR3 region has 13 residues. Looked up from germline, CDR1 is SEHNR and CDR2 is FQNEAQ (reference sequence). Deletions cut 4 bases from V and 10 bases from J, with 14 bases between. This CDR3 is CASSSTRAAEQFF. DNA of the CDR3: TGTGCCAGCAGCTCCACTCGGGCGGCGGAGCAGTTCTTC.

This clonotype was seen repeatedly, ten times or more. The rearrangement links TRBV11-2 to TRBJ2-5, with 7 bases matching TRBD2. Per the germline V gene, CDR1 is SGHAT and CDR2 is FQNNGV. The CDR3 spans 13 residues. The V and J ends lost 5 bases and 3 bases, in that order; junction bases with no gene match: 3. CDR3 amino acids: CASSLGLEETQYF. DNA of the CDR3: TGTGCCAGCAGCCTCGGACTAGAAGAGACCCAGTACTTC.

This clonotype was counted only a few times. The V gene is TRBV12-3 or TRBV12-4, the J gene TRBJ2-1; 10 bases match TRBD1. J was trimmed by 8 bases and V by 5 bases; bases with no gene match: 6. The CDR3 sequence is 14 residues long. CDR3 in amino acids: CASSLRTGGDEQFF. CDR3 coding DNA: TGTGCCAGCAGTCTTCGGACAGGGGGTGATGAGCAGTTCTTC.

V gene TRBV5-1 combines with J gene TRBJ2-3, with unresolved D. The CDR3 has 15 residues. V was pared by 1 base and J by 2 bases, with 11 bases between. CDR1 and CDR2 (germline): SGHRS, YFSETQ. CDR3 protein: CASSLNGAPTDTQYF. CDR3 DNA sequence: TGCGCCAGCAGCTTGAACGGAGCCCCCACAGATACGCAGTATTTT.

The chain has TRBV27 and TRBJ2-7; D may be TRBD2 (5 bases). Germline loops: CDR1 MNHEY, CDR2 SMNVEV (reference sequence). Trimming cost V 3 bases and J 3 bases, with 12 bases left between them. This CDR3 contains 14 residues. This CDR3 is CASSLPGRDYEQYF. In nucleotides, the CDR3 is TGTGCCAGCAGTTTGCCCGGACGGGACTACGAGCAGTACTTC.

This clonotype was seen a few times. The chain is built from TRBV5-1 and TRBJ1-1, with 7 bases aligning to TRBD1. V dropped 3 bases and J dropped 2; count of bases not matched to a gene: 7. CDR1 SGHRS and CDR2 YFSETQ come from the germline V gene. There are 15 residues in the CDR3. The CDR3 here is CASSSLGTVNTEAFF. The CDR3 DNA reads as TGCGCCAGCAGCTCCCTGGGGACAGTTAACACTGAAGCTTTCTTT.

This chain links TRBV5-6 with TRBJ1-6, with 10 bases lining up with TRBD1. The CDR3 is 14 residues long. The V and J ends lost 0 bases and 10 bases, in that order; junction bases with no gene match: 1. Per the germline V gene, CDR1 is SGHDT and CDR2 is YYEEEE. CDR3 loop: CASSLGDRGSPLHF. DNA of the CDR3: TGTGCCAGCAGCTTGGGGGACAGGGGATCACCCCTCCACTTT.

J is TRBJ2-2 and V is TRBV6-5; 7 bases agree with TRBD1. The CDR3 extends over 15 amino acids. V was pared by 5 bases and J by 6 bases, with 9 bases of the junction left unmatched. CDR1 and CDR2 (germline): MNHEY, SVGAGI. This chain's CDR3 is CASSKLGGFAGELFF. As DNA, the CDR3 is TGTGCCAGCAGTAAGCTAGGGGGCTTCGCCGGGGAGCTGTTTTTT.

This clonotype occurred a few times. The V and J genes are TRBV7-9 and TRBJ1-1; D gene unclear. This CDR3 is 15 amino acids long. CDR1 is SEHNR and CDR2 is FQNEAQ in the germline V gene (reference sequence). V was pared by 2 bases and J by 5 bases, with 15 bases between. CDR3 sequence reads: CASSLSPGKVTEAFF. The CDR3, as DNA: TGTGCCAGCAGCTTATCCCCCGGTAAGGTTACTGAAGCTTTCTTT.

This clonotype was counted between two and nine times. V is TRBV20-1 and J is TRBJ2-7; TRBD2 matches at 11 bases. This CDR3 comprises 14 residues. The germline V gene has CDR1 DFQATT and CDR2 SNEGSKA (reference sequence). V was clipped by 5 bases and J by 5 bases; unmatched bases: 8. Here the CDR3 reads CSAPRGTSGHEQYF. CDR3 DNA sequence: TGCAGTGCTCCTCGGGGGACTAGCGGTCACGAGCAGTACTTC.

The chain couples TRBV6-5 to TRBJ1-1; D unclear. V was cut by 0 bases and J by 1 base, with 6 bases left in between. The CDR3 spans 14 residues. Per the germline V gene, CDR1 is MNHEY and CDR2 is SVGAGI. CDR3 residues: CASSYSERNTEAFF. In DNA, the CDR3 is TGTGCCAGCAGTTACTCTGAGAGGAACACTGAAGCTTTCTTT.

This sequence joins TRBV5-6 and TRBJ2-1, with a tentative D call TRBD2 (5 bases). This CDR3 comprises 15 residues. Trimming left V 4 bases short and J 4 bases short, with 15 bases between. Germline values: CDR1 SGHDT, CDR2 YYEEEE. The CDR3, as DNA: TGTGCCAGCAGCCAAGACCCCGGAGGTTACAATGAGCAGTTCTTC. It translates to CASSQDPGGYNEQFF. Based on the CDR3 plus reference TRBV5-6 and TRBJ2-1, the full variable domain is DAGVTQSPTHLIKTRGQQVTLRCSPKSGHDTVSWYQQALGQGPQFIFQYYEEEERQRGNFPDRFSGHQFPNYSSELNVNALLLGDSALYLCASSQDPGGYNEQFFGPGTRLTVL.

CDR3 DNA: TGTGCCATCAGTACTGGGACGGTTTTAGACACCGGGGAGCTGTTTTTT. It translates to CAISTGTVLDTGELFF. The rearrangement uses TRBV10-3 and TRBJ2-2, with D perhaps given as TRBD1 or TRBD2 (5 bases each). Trimming took 5 bases from V and 3 from J, leaving 16 bases between them. Germline V lookup: CDR1 ENHRY, CDR2 SYGVKD. The CDR3 is made up of 16 amino acids.

CDR3 coding DNA: TGTGCCACCAGTGACTGGACTAGCGGGAGTACCTACGGGGAGCTGTTTTTT. Residues: CATSDWTSGSTYGELFF. J is TRBJ2-2 and V is TRBV24-1; 13 nucleotides align to TRBD2. This CDR3 has 17 residues. Germline lookup yields CDR1 KGHDR and CDR2 SFDVKD. After removal of 4 bases from V and 7 bases from J, the junction contained 8 bases not matched to a gene.

Ten or more counts support this clonotype. The V call is TRBV15, the J call TRBJ2-3, with D hard to call. Germline assignment: CDR1 LNHNV and CDR2 YYDKDF (reference sequence). Between the trimmed V and J ends, which lost 2 bases and 0 bases, there was a span of 15 bases. The CDR3 spans 17 residues. This chain's CDR3 is CATSRYGEARSTDTQYF. The CDR3 DNA follows: TGTGCCACCAGCAGATACGGAGAGGCGAGAAGCACAGATACGCAGTATTTT. The full variable domain, in which reference TRBV15 and TRBJ2-3 provide the parts outside the CDR3, is DAMVIQNPRYQVTQFGKPVTLSCSQTLNHNVMYWYQQKSSQAPKLLFHYYDKDFNNEADTPDNFQSRRPNTSFCFLDIRSPGLGDTAMYLCATSRYGEARSTDTQYFGPGTRLTVL.

At least ten counts were recorded for this clonotype. The chain carries TRBV5-1 and TRBJ2-3; D perhaps matches TRBD2 (5 bases). The V and J ends lost 6 bases and 2 bases respectively, with 16 bases between them. The CDR3 spans 15 residues. The germline V gene has CDR1 SGHRS and CDR2 YFSETQ. CDR3 sequence (DNA): TGCGCCAGCACCCCGACGGGGAGATCCACAGATACGCAGTATTTT. It translates to CASTPTGRSTDTQYF.